This TCR beta chain was sequenced in a study of blood T cell repertoires in COVID-19. Across the whole study: The United States, Italy and Spain supplied acute and convalescent COVID-19 samples. PBMCs, B-cell-depleted T cells, or T cells provided the cDNA or gDNA that made up the material.

Germline CDR1 is SEHNR and CDR2 is FQNEAQ (reference sequence). The CDR3 covers 15 residues. The junction had 7 bases not matched to a gene; V was cut back by 5 bases and J by 2 bases. Per the study methods: It was from reference gene primer amplification that nucleated cell counts were estimated. The assay was immunoSEQ multiplex PCR, and TCRdb's table has in-frame clones only and misses some. For V, J and clone size, that table is used; D and trimming come from the DNA. Among about 370,000 clones listed, roughly 90% were seen once. The specimen sequenced was peripheral blood. The source is a woman aged 25 to 39 with COVID-19, enrolled during active disease. V and J are TRBV7-9 and TRBJ2-7, with TRBD2 matching over 9 bases. The CDR3 spells CASSPGGTSPYEQYF. The DNA for the CDR3 is TGTGCCAGCAGCCCCGGCGGGACTAGCCCCTACGAGCAGTACTTC.